This is a list of T cell receptor beta chains from one sample in a study of blood T cell repertoires in COVID-19. Measured with immunoSEQ multiplex PCR; TCRdb has only the in-frame clones, and not every one. The sample includes roughly 90,000 clones, more than 75% of them seen just once. Sequenced material: peripheral blood. All receptors derive from a human donor in a cohort sampled during active COVID-19. CDR3s include the opening cysteine and the closing phenylalanine or tryptophan. Fields, in order: CDR3 protein, CDR3 DNA, J gene, clone size, V gene, D gene. D genes are given only for firm matches. The listing skips clone size in some rows; elsewhere it reads once, few, many or a size class.

cdr3_aa: CASSNSGSSYEQYF
cdr3_nt: TGTGCCAGCTCCAATAGCGGAAGCTCCTACGAGCAGTACTTC
j_call: TRBJ2-7
clone_size: medium-sized
v_call: TRBV3-1/TRBV3-2
d_call: .

cdr3_aa: CASRGTGVEAFF
cdr3_nt: TGTGCCAGCAGGGGAACAGGAGTCGAAGCTTTCTTT
j_call: TRBJ1-1
clone_size: .
v_call: TRBV2
d_call: .

cdr3_aa: CASSEGPTGLAGEQFF
cdr3_nt: TGCGCCAGCAGTGAGGGCCCAACGGGACTAGCGGGAGAGCAGTTCTTC
j_call: TRBJ2-1
clone_size: .
v_call: TRBV10-1
d_call: TRBD2

cdr3_aa: CASSAREGNTGELFF
cdr3_nt: TGTGCCAGCAGTGCTCGGGAGGGCAACACCGGGGAGCTGTTTTTT
j_call: TRBJ2-2
clone_size: .
v_call: TRBV2
d_call: TRBD2

cdr3_aa: CASSQGVSGWDTQYF
cdr3_nt: TGTGCCAGCAGCCAAGGGGTGAGCGGGTGGGATACGCAGTATTTT
j_call: TRBJ2-3
clone_size: once
v_call: TRBV3-1/TRBV3-2
d_call: .

cdr3_aa: CASSFQGTGVLFEAFF
cdr3_nt: TGCGCCAGCAGCTTCCAGGGGACAGGGGTTTTATTTGAAGCTTTCTTT
j_call: TRBJ1-1
clone_size: .
v_call: TRBV4-1
d_call: TRBD1

cdr3_aa: CASSQARSNEKLFF
cdr3_nt: TGTGCCAGCAGCCAAGCTCGCAGTAATGAAAAACTGTTTTTT
j_call: TRBJ1-4
clone_size: .
v_call: TRBV3-1/TRBV3-2
d_call: .

cdr3_aa: CASSEGQGAANYGYTF
cdr3_nt: TGCGCCAGCAGCGAGGGACAGGGGGCTGCTAACTATGGCTACACCTTC
j_call: TRBJ1-2
clone_size: .
v_call: TRBV5-1
d_call: TRBD1

cdr3_aa: CASSSQGRNYGYTF
cdr3_nt: TGTGCCAGCAGCTCACAGGGGAGGAACTATGGCTACACCTTC
j_call: TRBJ1-2
clone_size: .
v_call: TRBV5-4
d_call: TRBD1

cdr3_aa: CASSHEGQPLNTEAFF
cdr3_nt: TGCGCCAGCAGCCACGAAGGACAGCCCTTGAACACTGAAGCTTTCTTT
j_call: TRBJ1-1
clone_size: .
v_call: TRBV4-1
d_call: .

cdr3_aa: CASSFGEGETQYF
cdr3_nt: TGTGCCAGCAGCTTCGGGGAGGGAGAGACCCAGTACTTC
j_call: TRBJ2-5
clone_size: .
v_call: TRBV7-9
d_call: TRBD2

cdr3_aa: CATSTRTGVNEQFF
cdr3_nt: TGTGCCACCAGCACACGGACAGGGGTCAATGAGCAGTTCTTC
j_call: TRBJ2-1
clone_size: .
v_call: TRBV15
d_call: TRBD1

cdr3_aa: CAWSSGYNEQFF
cdr3_nt: TGTGCCTGGAGTAGCGGCTACAATGAGCAGTTCTTC
j_call: TRBJ2-1
clone_size: .
v_call: TRBV30
d_call: .

cdr3_aa: CASSLTGDYNSPLHF
cdr3_nt: TGTGCCAGCAGCTTGACAGGGGACTATAATTCACCCCTCCACTTT
j_call: TRBJ1-6
clone_size: few
v_call: TRBV7-9
d_call: TRBD1

cdr3_aa: CASSSQTSGGLRETQYF
cdr3_nt: TGCGCCAGCAGCTCCCAGACTAGCGGGGGATTAAGGGAGACCCAGTACTTC
j_call: TRBJ2-5
clone_size: .
v_call: TRBV5-1
d_call: TRBD2

cdr3_aa: CASRHLAGGGTGELFF
cdr3_nt: TGTGCCAGCAGGCATCTAGCGGGAGGAGGCACCGGGGAGCTGTTTTTT
j_call: TRBJ2-2
clone_size: .
v_call: TRBV2
d_call: TRBD2